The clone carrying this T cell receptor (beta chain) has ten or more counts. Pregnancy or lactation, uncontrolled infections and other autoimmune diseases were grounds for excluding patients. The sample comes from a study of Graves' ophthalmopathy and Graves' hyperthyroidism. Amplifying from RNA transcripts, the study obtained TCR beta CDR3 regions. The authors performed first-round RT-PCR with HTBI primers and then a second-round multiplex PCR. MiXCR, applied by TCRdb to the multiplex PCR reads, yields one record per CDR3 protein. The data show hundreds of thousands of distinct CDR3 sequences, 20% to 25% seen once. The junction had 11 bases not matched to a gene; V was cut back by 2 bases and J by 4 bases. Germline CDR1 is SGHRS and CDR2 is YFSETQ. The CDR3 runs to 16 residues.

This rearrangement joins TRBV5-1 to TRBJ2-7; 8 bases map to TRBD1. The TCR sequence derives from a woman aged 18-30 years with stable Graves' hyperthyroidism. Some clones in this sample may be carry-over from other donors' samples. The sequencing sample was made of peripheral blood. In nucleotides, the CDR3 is TGCGCCAGCAGCTTCTCCGCTGACAGGGGTATATACGAGCAGTACTTC. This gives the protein CASSFSADRGIYEQYF.